This TCR beta chain came from a study of cytomegalovirus exposure and HLA in healthy donors. 60 Vbeta and 13 Jbeta primers were used in PCR. The assay was immunoSEQ multiplex PCR, and TCRdb's table has in-frame clones only and misses some. The record lists 95,000 to 150,000 clones, of which the ten most abundant hold roughly 3.5%. The germline gives CDR1 MDHEN, CDR2 SYDVKM. This CDR3 has 13 residues. Trimming cost V 4 bases and J 0 bases, with 6 bases left between them. Overall study results and limits: Later analysis found that TCR beta chains associated with HLA were more clonally expanded than other, equally common chains. In a later analysis, most CMV-associated TCR beta chains appeared HLA-restricted. Association with HLA alleles at 0.05 false discovery rate was found for roughly 17,000 TCR beta sequences in a later analysis.

Note on this clone: What it binds is not known.

This rearrangement joins TRBV28 to TRBJ1-2, with D unclear. Sequencing was done on a sample of PBMCs. This TCR derives from a man younger than 30 in good health and CMV-seronegative. The DNA of the CDR3 is TGTGCCAGCAGTTCCGGGACTAACTATGGCTACACCTTC. Translation: CASSSGTNYGYTF.